Shown below are 14 T cell receptor beta chains from a single sample sequenced in a study of Graves' ophthalmopathy and Graves' hyperthyroidism. RNA transcripts yielded amplified TCR beta CDR3 regions. The library came from an HTBI-primed first-round RT-PCR and a second-round multiplex PCR. TCRdb fed the multiplex PCR reads into MiXCR, producing one record per CDR3 protein. In the table there are roughly 300,000 distinct CDR3 sequences, about a sixth of which are singletons. The material sequenced was peripheral blood. The receptor source for this set is an adult man with Graves' ophthalmopathy.

The table lists this clonotype with many counts. The V gene is TRBV11-2, the J gene TRBJ2-2, with no clear D. V lost 1 base, J lost 1 base, and 4 bases lay in between. The V gene's germline CDR1 is SGHAT and CDR2 FQNNGV. This CDR3 region has 14 residues. In DNA form, the CDR3 reads TGTGCCAGCAGCTTAGTCCAGAACACCGGGGAGCTGTTTTTT. It specifies CASSLVQNTGELFF. Together with reference TRBV11-2 and TRBJ2-2, the CDR3 gives the full variable domain: EAGVAQSPRYKIIEKRQSVAFWCNPISGHATLYWYQQILGQGPKLLIQFQNNGVVDDSQLPKDRFSAERLKGVDSTLKIQPAKLEDSAVYLCASSLVQNTGELFFGEGSRLTVL.

This clonotype was found many times. The chain combines TRBV12-3 or TRBV12-4 with TRBJ2-2; D is ambiguous. Deletions cut 8 bases from V and 6 bases from J, with 13 bases between. This CDR3 contains 13 residues. CDR3 loop: CASSTQLAGELFF. In nucleotides, the CDR3 is TGTGCCAGCTCGACCCAGCTGGCCGGGGAGCTGTTTTTT.

This clonotype has ten or more counts. Given a much more abundant clone one base away, this may be a read error. This chain connects TRBV15 to TRBJ2-7; D may be TRBD1 or TRBD2 (6 bases each). The germline gives CDR1 LNHNV, CDR2 YYDKDF (reference sequence). CDR3 length: 15 residues. Trimming took off 8 bases at V and 5 bases at J, with 22 bases between the two ends. CDR3 protein: CATLGWGASIHEQYF. The CDR3 bases are TGTGCCACCCTAGGGTGGGGGGCTAGTATCCACGAGCAGTACTTC. Looking up the rest from reference TRBV15 and TRBJ2-7 gives the full variable domain: DAMVIQNPRYQVTQFGKPVTLSCSQTLNHNVMYWYQQKSSQAPKLLFHYYDKDFNNEADTPDNFQSRRPNTSFCFLDIRSPGLGDTAMYLCATLGWGASIHEQYFGPGTRLTVT.

This clonotype was picked up many times. This chain connects TRBV6-5 to TRBJ2-7, with a weak D call TRBD2 (5 bases). The germline V and J ends were trimmed by 9 bases and 3 bases, with 9 bases remaining between them. The CDR3 sequence is 11 residues long. Germline lookup yields CDR1 MNHEY and CDR2 SVGAGI. CDR3 region: CASTRGYEQYF. CDR3 in DNA: TGTGCCAGTACTCGGGGCTACGAGCAGTACTTC.

The chain couples TRBV11-2 to TRBJ2-7; D unresolved. V was trimmed by 5 bases and J by 3 bases, leaving 8 bases between them. The CDR3 is made up of 12 amino acids. Germline V CDR1 and CDR2: SGHAT, FQNNGV. Here the CDR3 reads CASSRIIYEQYF. CDR3 DNA: TGTGCCAGCAGCCGTATCATCTACGAGCAGTACTTC. Combining the CDR3 with reference TRBV11-2 and TRBJ2-7 gives the whole variable domain EAGVAQSPRYKIIEKRQSVAFWCNPISGHATLYWYQQILGQGPKLLIQFQNNGVVDDSQLPKDRFSAERLKGVDSTLKIQPAKLEDSAVYLCASSRIIYEQYFGPGTRLTVT.

This clonotype was counted many times. The chain carries TRBV5-1 and TRBJ1-1; D not resolved. Trimming shortened V by 5 bases and J by 4 bases, and 12 bases separated the two germline ends. Per the germline V gene, CDR1 is SGHRS and CDR2 is YFSETQ. The CDR3 spans 13 residues. CDR3 nucleotides: TGCGCCAGCAGTTTCAAGGCGGGCACTGAAGCTTTCTTT. The encoded protein is CASSFKAGTEAFF.

This clonotype was seen at least ten times. The rearrangement joins TRBV20-1 to TRBJ2-5; possible D gene TRBD2, 5 bases. This CDR3 is built from 13 residues. Germline assignment: CDR1 DFQATT and CDR2 SNEGSKA (reference sequence). V was cut by 3 bases and J by 4 bases, with 12 bases left in between. For the CDR3, the DNA is TGCAGTGCTAGGAGGGAGTACACAGAGACCCAGTACTTC. This gives the protein CSARREYTETQYF.

This clonotype was detected ten times or more. CDR3 bases: TGCAGTGCTACCGGGGCCCCCACCGGGGAGCTGTTTTTT. It specifies CSATGAPTGELFF. The chain employs TRBV20-1 and TRBJ2-2; D may be TRBD1 or TRBD2 (5 bases each). Trimming cost V 4 bases and J 4 bases, with 10 bases left between them. CDR3 length equals 13 residues. Germline CDR1 reads DFQATT; CDR2 reads SNEGSKA (reference sequence).

This clonotype was found many times. The chain has TRBV29-1 and TRBJ2-5; D perhaps matches TRBD1 (6 bases). The CDR3 totals 15 residues. Per germline, CDR1 SQVTM and CDR2 ANQGSEA. V lost 6 bases, J lost 0 bases, and 17 bases lay in between. The CDR3 is CSVAGTQQYQETQYF. The CDR3 coding sequence is TGCAGCGTCGCCGGGACACAGCAGTACCAAGAGACCCAGTACTTC.

This clonotype was recorded many times. This sequence joins TRBV12-3 or TRBV12-4 and TRBJ1-5; D is ambiguous. The CDR3 consists of 15 residues. The V end lost 6 bases, the J end lost 0 bases, and 12 bases lay between the germline ends. DNA of the CDR3: TGTGCCAGCAGCCGGCAGGCCTATAGCAATCAGCCCCAGCATTTT. It yields the protein CASSRQAYSNQPQHF.

This clonotype was found many times. The genes are TRBV12-3 or TRBV12-4 and TRBJ2-7, with 9 bases identical to TRBD2. This CDR3 spans 16 amino acids. Germline trimming cut 1 base from V and 1 base from J; bases unmatched to any gene: 5. CDR3 bases: TGTGCCAGCAGTTTAGTCCTAGCGGGATTATCCTACGAGCAGTACTTC. Its translation is CASSLVLAGLSYEQYF.

This clonotype appeared many times. The chain links TRBV7-2 to TRBJ1-1; D not certain. Germline CDR1 SGHTA, CDR2 FQGNSA. With 1 base removed from V and 6 bases from J, the gap between germline ends came to 12 bases. The CDR3 contains 14 residues. CDR3 in amino acids: CASSLGSGISEAFF. For the CDR3, the DNA is TGTGCCAGCAGCTTAGGAAGCGGGATCTCTGAAGCTTTCTTT.

This clonotype has ten or more counts. V and J are TRBV4-1 and TRBJ2-7; 13 bases agree with TRBD2. The J segment lost 1 base and the V segment lost 8 bases, leaving 8 bases of the junction unmatched. The CDR3 length is 16 residues. Per the germline V gene, CDR1 is MGHRA and CDR2 is YSYEKL. For the CDR3, the DNA is TGCGCCAGCTCACGGACTAGCGGGAGTAGGTCCTACGAGCAGTACTTC. This encodes CASSRTSGSRSYEQYF.

This clonotype has ten or more counts. This may be a read error, as it is one base from a much larger clone. This is likely a read error, given that the CDR3 carries no conserved phenylalanine or tryptophan at its end. CDR3 region: CASSYSMGSPRGYTS. The CDR3 DNA reads as TGTGCCAGCAGTTACTCGATGGGCAGTCCCAGGGGCTACACCTCC. V usage is TRBV6-5 and J usage is TRBJ1-2; D unclear. The CDR3 is made up of 15 amino acids. Per the germline V gene, CDR1 is MNHEY and CDR2 is SVGAGI. Deletions cut 0 bases from V and 8 bases from J, with 16 bases between.